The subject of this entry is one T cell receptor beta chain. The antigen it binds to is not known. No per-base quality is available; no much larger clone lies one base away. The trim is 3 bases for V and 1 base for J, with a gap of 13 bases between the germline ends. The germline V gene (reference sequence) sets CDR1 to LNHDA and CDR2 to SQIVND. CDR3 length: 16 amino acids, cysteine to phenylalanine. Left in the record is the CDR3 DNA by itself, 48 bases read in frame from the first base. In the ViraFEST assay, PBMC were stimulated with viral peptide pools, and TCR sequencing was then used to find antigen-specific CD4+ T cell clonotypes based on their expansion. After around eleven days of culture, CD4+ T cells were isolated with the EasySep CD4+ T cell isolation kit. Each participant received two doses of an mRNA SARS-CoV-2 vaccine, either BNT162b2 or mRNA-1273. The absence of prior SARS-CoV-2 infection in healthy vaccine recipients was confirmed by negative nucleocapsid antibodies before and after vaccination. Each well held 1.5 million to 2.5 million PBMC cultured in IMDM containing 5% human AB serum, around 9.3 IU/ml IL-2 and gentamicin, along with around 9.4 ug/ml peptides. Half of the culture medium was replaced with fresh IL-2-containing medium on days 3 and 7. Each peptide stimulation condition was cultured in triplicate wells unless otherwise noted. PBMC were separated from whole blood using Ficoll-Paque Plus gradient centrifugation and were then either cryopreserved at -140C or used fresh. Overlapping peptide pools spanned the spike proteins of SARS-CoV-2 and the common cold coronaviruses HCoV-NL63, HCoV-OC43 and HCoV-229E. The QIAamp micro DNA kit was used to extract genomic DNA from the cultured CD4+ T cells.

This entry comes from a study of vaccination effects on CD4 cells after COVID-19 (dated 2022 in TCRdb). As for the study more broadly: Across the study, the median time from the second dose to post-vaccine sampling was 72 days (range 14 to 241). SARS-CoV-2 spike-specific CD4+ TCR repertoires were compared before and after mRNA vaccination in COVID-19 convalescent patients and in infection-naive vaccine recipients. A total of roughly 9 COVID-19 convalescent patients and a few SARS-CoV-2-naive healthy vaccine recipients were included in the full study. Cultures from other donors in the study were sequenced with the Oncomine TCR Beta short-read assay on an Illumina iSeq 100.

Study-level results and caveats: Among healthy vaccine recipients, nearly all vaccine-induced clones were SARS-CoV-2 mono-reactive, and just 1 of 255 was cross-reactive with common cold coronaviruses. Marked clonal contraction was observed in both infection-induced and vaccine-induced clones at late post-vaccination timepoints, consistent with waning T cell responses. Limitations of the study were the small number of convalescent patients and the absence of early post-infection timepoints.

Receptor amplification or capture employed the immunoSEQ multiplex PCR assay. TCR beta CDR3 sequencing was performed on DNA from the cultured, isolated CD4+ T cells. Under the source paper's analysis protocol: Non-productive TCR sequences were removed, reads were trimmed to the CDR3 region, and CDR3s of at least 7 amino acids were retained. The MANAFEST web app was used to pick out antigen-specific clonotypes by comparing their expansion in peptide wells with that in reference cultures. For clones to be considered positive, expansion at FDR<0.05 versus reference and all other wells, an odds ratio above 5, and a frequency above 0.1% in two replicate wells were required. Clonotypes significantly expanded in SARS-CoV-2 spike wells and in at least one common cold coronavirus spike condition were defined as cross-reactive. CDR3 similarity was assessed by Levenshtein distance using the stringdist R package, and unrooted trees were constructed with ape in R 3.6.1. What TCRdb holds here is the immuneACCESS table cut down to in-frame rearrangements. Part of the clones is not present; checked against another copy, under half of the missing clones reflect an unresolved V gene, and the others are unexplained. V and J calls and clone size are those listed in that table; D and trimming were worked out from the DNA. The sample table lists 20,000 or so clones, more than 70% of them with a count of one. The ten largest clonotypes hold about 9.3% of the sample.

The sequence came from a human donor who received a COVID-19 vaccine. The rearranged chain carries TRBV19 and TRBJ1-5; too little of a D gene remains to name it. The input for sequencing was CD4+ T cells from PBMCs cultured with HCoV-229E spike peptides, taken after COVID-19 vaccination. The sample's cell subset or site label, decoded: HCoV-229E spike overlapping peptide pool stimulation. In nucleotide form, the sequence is TGTGCCAGTAGTATCGCTTTAGGGATAAGCAATCAGCCCCAGCATTTT. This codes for CASSIALGISNQPQHF.